The 19 T cell receptor beta chains below come from one sample, sequenced in a study of blood T cell repertoires in COVID-19. Clones were read by immunoSEQ multiplex PCR, and TCRdb kept only the in-frame ones, dropping some. The sample lists around 100,000 clones, approximately 86% occurring once. Sequences were obtained from peripheral blood. These receptors were collected from a woman aged 60-75 years with acute or convalescent COVID-19.

This chain links TRBV19 with TRBJ2-7; TRBD2 agrees at 14 bases. Germline loops: CDR1 LNHDA, CDR2 SQIVND (reference sequence). V lost 3 bases, J lost 1 base, and 5 bases stayed unmatched. The CDR3 sequence is 17 residues long. CDR3 nucleotides: TGTGCCAGTAGTATCCGGACTAGCGGGAGGAGGTCCTACGAGCAGTACTTC. Its translation: CASSIRTSGRRSYEQYF.

This clone was recorded only once. This chain uses TRBV19 with TRBJ2-2, with 7 bases fitting TRBD2. The CDR3 is made up of 12 amino acids. Germline CDR1 is LNHDA and CDR2 is SQIVND (reference sequence). The CDR3 bases are TGTGCAGGACTAGGGTCCACCGGGGAGCTGTTTTTT. Translation: CAGLGSTGELFF.

CDR3: CASSLAPRGGNSPLHF. In nucleotides, the CDR3 is TGCGCCAGCAGCTTGGCTCCTCGGGGTGGTAATTCACCCCTCCACTTT. The chain couples TRBV5-1 to TRBJ1-6; the D is unclear. Germline loops: CDR1 SGHRS, CDR2 YFSETQ. This CDR3 has 16 residues. V was cut by 0 bases and J by 6 bases, with 13 bases left in between.

This chain links TRBV27 with TRBJ2-6; D possibly corresponds to TRBD2 (6 bases). This CDR3 has 17 residues. V was pared by 3 bases and J by 0 bases, with 12 bases between. Germline-derived CDR1 and CDR2 are MNHEY and SMNVEV (reference sequence). The DNA for the CDR3 is TGTGCCAGCAGTTTTTTCGGGAGCAACTCTGGGGCCAACGTCCTGACTTTC. Protein product: CASSFFGSNSGANVLTF.

This clone was counted only a few times. This chain uses TRBV2 with TRBJ1-1; no clear D gene. Trimming cost V 4 bases and J 4 bases, with 13 bases left between them. Germline loops: CDR1 SNHLY, CDR2 FYNNEI. The length of the CDR3 is 14 residues. This CDR3 is CASSGRGSITEAFF. CDR3 nucleotide sequence: TGTGCCAGCAGTGGTCGGGGTTCAATCACTGAAGCTTTCTTT.

The V call is TRBV9, the J call TRBJ1-2; no clear D gene. Germline V gives CDR1 SGDLS, CDR2 YYNGEE. CDR3 length equals 16 residues. V lost 3 bases and J 2 bases, leaving 17 bases between the germline ends. The CDR3 sequence: CASSAPTLEHNYGYTF. The CDR3, as DNA: TGTGCCAGCAGCGCCCCTACCCTAGAACACAACTATGGCTACACCTTC. Supplemented by reference TRBV9 and TRBJ1-2, the full variable domain reads DSGVTQTPKHLITATGQRVTLRCSPRSGDLSVYWYQQSLDQGLQFLIQYYNGEERAKGNILERFSAQQFPDLHSELNLSSLELGDSALYFCASSAPTLEHNYGYTFGSGTRLTVV.

The chain has TRBV2 and TRBJ1-1, with no clear D. CDR1 is SNHLY and CDR2 is FYNNEI in the germline V gene. CDR3 length: 13 amino acids. Trimming pared 3 bases from V and 7 bases from J, leaving 12 bases between. The CDR3 coding sequence is TGTGCCAGCAGTGATCCCCCCAGTTATGAAGCTTTCTTT. This encodes CASSDPPSYEAFF.

This chain connects TRBV5-6 to TRBJ1-5, with a possible D match to TRBD1 (6 bases). Germline V CDR1 and CDR2: SGHDT, YYEEEE. The V gene lost 4 bases and the J gene lost 3 bases, with 11 bases spanning the gap. The CDR3 consists of 14 residues. The CDR3 spells CASSAGQLNQPQHF. Here the CDR3 DNA reads TGTGCCAGCAGCGCCGGACAGCTCAATCAGCCCCAGCATTTT. Variable domain in full (rest from reference TRBV5-6 and TRBJ1-5): DAGVTQSPTHLIKTRGQQVTLRCSPKSGHDTVSWYQQALGQGPQFIFQYYEEEERQRGNFPDRFSGHQFPNYSSELNVNALLLGDSALYLCASSAGQLNQPQHFGDGTRLSIL.

The chain employs TRBV18 and TRBJ2-7; 13 bases line up with TRBD2. The CDR3 runs 18 residues. Trimming took 1 base from V and 2 from J; bases not matched to a gene: 8. Germline V gene sequence: CDR1 KGHSH, CDR2 LQKENI. The CDR3 loop is CASSPQRTSGRVTYEQYF. The CDR3 region has the DNA TGTGCCAGCTCACCACAGCGGACTAGCGGGAGAGTTACCTACGAGCAGTACTTC.

The genes are TRBV4-1 and TRBJ1-5, with D maybe TRBD1 (6 bases). The ends were cut back, 4 bases at V and 1 base at J, with 14 bases in the middle. Germline V CDR1 and CDR2: MGHRA, YSYEKL. The CDR3 is 16 amino acids. The CDR3 loop is CASSLVGGQSNQPQHF. The CDR3 bases are TGCGCCAGCAGCCTCGTCGGGGGGCAGAGCAATCAGCCCCAGCATTTT.

The J gene is TRBJ1-1, the V gene TRBV11-2; TRBD1 might be the D (5 bases). V lost 1 base to trimming and J lost 11 bases, with 17 bases between them. CDR3 size: 14 residues. Per the germline V gene, CDR1 is SGHAT and CDR2 is FQNNGV. The CDR3: CASSLGVSGNGAFF. DNA of the CDR3: TGTGCCAGCAGCTTAGGGGTTTCAGGGAATGGCGCTTTCTTT.

The chain couples TRBV18 to TRBJ1-1; D is unclear. With 3 bases removed from V and 5 bases from J, the gap between germline ends came to 16 bases. Germline-derived CDR1 and CDR2 are KGHSH and LQKENI. The CDR3 has 15 amino acids. The DNA of the CDR3 is TGTGCCAGCTCACCTCAGAATGTGGGCAGGACTGAAGCTTTCTTT. It codes for CASSPQNVGRTEAFF.

V usage is TRBV27 and J usage is TRBJ2-3, with TRBD1 matching over 9 bases. Germline V lookup: CDR1 MNHEY, CDR2 SMNVEV (reference sequence). The CDR3 is 15 amino acids. Losses at the gene ends were 3 bases for V and 2 bases for J; bases not matched to a gene: 3. The CDR3 nucleotides read TGTGCCAGCAGTTTGGGGACAGGGTACACAGATACGCAGTATTTT. Translation: CASSLGTGYTDTQYF.

This clone showed up just a few times. The genes are TRBV18 and TRBJ1-5, with a tentative D call TRBD1 (5 bases). The germline V gene encodes CDR1 KGHSH and CDR2 LQKENI. The CDR3 runs to 16 residues. V lost 3 bases, J lost 1 base, and 13 bases lay in between. Written as DNA, the CDR3 is TGTGCCAGCTCACCTAAGGAGGGGATAAGCAATCAGCCCCAGCATTTT. Its translation is CASSPKEGISNQPQHF.

Only one count was recorded for this clone. No DNA is shown, since the ends of the CDR3 on it are uncertain; the CDR3 is the one TCRdb lists. The rearrangement links TRBV28 to TRBJ1-2; TRBD1 is taken as the D call from the table, unchecked against the DNA. The CDR3 extends over 17 residues, inclusive of both ends. The germline gives CDR1 MDHEN, CDR2 SYDVKM. The CDR3 protein is CASSSSSGQGQKDGYTF.

This clone showed up just once. The chain combines TRBV5-8 with TRBJ2-7; D is unresolved. V was clipped by 3 bases and J by 6 bases, with 13 bases between them. The germline V gene encodes CDR1 SGHTS and CDR2 YDEGEE. The CDR3 totals 13 residues. CDR3 protein: CASSSRRRSEQYV. CDR3 nucleotides: TGTGCCAGCAGCTCCCGAAGGAGATCCGAGCAGTACGTC.

This rearrangement joins TRBV19 to TRBJ1-5, with 7 bases lining up with TRBD1. Germline lookup yields CDR1 LNHDA and CDR2 SQIVND (reference sequence). This CDR3 contains 15 residues. With 8 bases clipped from V and 0 bases from J, the junction kept 7 bases outside the gene matches. The CDR3 sequence: CASRTQGISNQPQHF. In nucleotides, the CDR3 is TGTGCCAGTCGGACACAGGGGATTAGCAATCAGCCCCAGCATTTT.

The chain couples TRBV10-3 to TRBJ1-1; D is ambiguous. Trimming cost V 3 bases and J 6 bases, with 8 bases left between them. CDR1 is ENHRY, CDR2 SYGVKD, per germline. CDR3 size: 12 residues. CDR3 protein: CAISDDGAEAFF. Here the CDR3 DNA reads TGTGCCATCAGTGATGACGGGGCTGAAGCTTTCTTT.

The chain employs TRBV3-1 (or the pseudogene TRBV3-2) and TRBJ2-1; the D gene is possibly TRBD1 (5 bases). The CDR3 is made up of 12 amino acids. Trimming shortened V by 1 base and J by 15 bases, and 13 bases separated the two germline ends. The germline CDR1 and CDR2 sequences are LGHDT and YNNKEL (reference sequence). The CDR3 DNA follows: TGTGCCAGCAGCCAAGGGGGTTTAGGGGTGTTCTTC. Its protein is CASSQGGLGVFF.